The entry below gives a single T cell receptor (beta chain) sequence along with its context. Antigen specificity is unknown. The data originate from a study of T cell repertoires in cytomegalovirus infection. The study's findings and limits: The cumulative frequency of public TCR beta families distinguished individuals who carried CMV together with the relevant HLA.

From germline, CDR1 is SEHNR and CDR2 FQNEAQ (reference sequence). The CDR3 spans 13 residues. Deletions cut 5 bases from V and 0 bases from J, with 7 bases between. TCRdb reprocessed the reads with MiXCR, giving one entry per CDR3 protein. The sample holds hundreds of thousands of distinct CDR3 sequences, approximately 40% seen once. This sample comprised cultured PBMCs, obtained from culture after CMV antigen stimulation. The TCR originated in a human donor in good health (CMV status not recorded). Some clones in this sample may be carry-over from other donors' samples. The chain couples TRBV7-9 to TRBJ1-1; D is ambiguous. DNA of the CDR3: TGTGCCAGCAGCCCTAGTATGAACACTGAAGCTTTCTTT. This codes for CASSPSMNTEAFF. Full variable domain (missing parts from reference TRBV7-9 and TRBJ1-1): DTGVSQNPRHKITKRGQNVTFRCDPISEHNRLYWYRQTLGQGPEFLTYFQNEAQLEKSRLLSDRFSAERPKGSFSTLEIQRTEQGDSAMYLCASSPSMNTEAFFGQGTRLTVV.